A single sample is the source of the 6 T cell receptor beta chains below, sequenced in a study of T-cell reconstitution after alpha-beta-depleted transplantation in children. Unique molecular identifiers were incorporated when the TCRbeta library was constructed. One entry per CDR3 protein, called by TCRdb with MiXCR from the PCR reads. The table includes some 640,000 distinct CDR3 sequences, about 15% detected once. Sequences were derived from PBMCs from the stem cell graft donor, sampled from the stem cell graft. The receptors originated from a human donor who donated a stem cell graft to a child with acute myeloid leukemia.

V gene TRBV6-2 or TRBV6-3 combines with J gene TRBJ2-5, with unresolved D. The ends were cut back, 2 bases at V and 5 bases at J, with 9 bases in the middle. The germline V gene encodes CDR1 MNHEY and CDR2 SVGEGT. This CDR3 has 13 amino acids. Here the CDR3 DNA reads TGTGCCAGCAGTTACCCCAAGTCGGAGACCCAGTACTTC. Translation: CASSYPKSETQYF.

J is TRBJ1-2 and V is TRBV20-1; 10 bases are shared with TRBD1. In germline, CDR1 is DFQATT, CDR2 SNEGSKA (reference sequence). V was pared by 7 bases and J by 4 bases, with 12 bases of the junction left unmatched. CDR3 length: 15 amino acids. The CDR3 here is CSVPGQGLSGYGYTF. The CDR3 region has the DNA TGCAGTGTTCCGGGACAGGGGCTGTCGGGCTATGGCTACACCTTC.

There are a few counts of this clonotype. The CDR3 DNA is TGTGCCAGCAGCTTAGCAAGCGGGGTCGAAGCTTTCTTT. Its protein product is CASSLASGVEAFF. The chain joins TRBV11-1 to TRBJ1-1; D uncertain. The germline V gene has CDR1 SGHAT and CDR2 FQDESV (reference sequence). The CDR3 is 13 amino acids. Trimming left V 0 bases short and J 8 bases short, with 10 bases between. Filled out from reference TRBV11-1 and TRBJ1-1, the complete variable domain reads EAEVAQSPRYKITEKSQAVAFWCDPISGHATLYWYRQILGQGPELLVQFQDESVVDDSQLPKDRFSAERLKGVDSTLKIQPAELGDSAMYLCASSLASGVEAFFGQGTRLTVV.

Concerning this clonotype: One base away lies a much larger clone, so this may be a sequencing read error. The chain employs TRBV5-5 and TRBJ2-1; D gene ambiguous. CDR3 length equals 14 residues. Trimming took 0 bases from V and 5 from J, leaving 9 bases between them. Per germline, CDR1 SGHKS and CDR2 YYEKEE (reference sequence). The CDR3 sequence: CASSLALVDNEQFF. CDR3 sequence (DNA): TGTGCCAGCAGCTTGGCCCTCGTAGACAATGAGCAGTTCTTC.

This clonotype was detected many times. DNA for the CDR3: TGCGCCAGCAGGGCAGACCCGAGCTCCTACGAGCAGTACTTC. Encoded protein: CASRADPSSYEQYF. The chain couples TRBV5-1 to TRBJ2-7; D is uncertain. The CDR3 is made up of 14 amino acids. The V end lost 5 bases, the J end lost 0 bases, and 12 bases lay between the germline ends. Germline V CDR1 and CDR2: SGHRS, YFSETQ.

This clonotype was seen many times. The rearrangement joins TRBV12-3 or TRBV12-4 to TRBJ2-2, with D tentatively TRBD1 (6 bases). V gave up 4 bases and J gave up 3 bases, with 12 bases separating them. The CDR3 contains 15 residues. The CDR3 here is CASSWGLPHTGELFF. DNA of the CDR3: TGTGCCAGCAGTTGGGGGCTACCTCACACCGGGGAGCTGTTTTTT.